This TCR beta chain was sequenced for a study of blood T cells in healthy people across ages. Points from the study as a whole: Conclusively comparing naive with antigen-experienced cells was impossible with unsorted PBMCs.

Remarks on this clonotype: The antigen is not known.

Primers used in a second PCR of roughly 7 to 11 cycles were a sample-barcoded 5' primer and a J-beta primer mix. MiXCR, run by TCRdb on the 5' RACE reads, gives a single entry per CDR3 protein. The sample yields fewer than 900,000 distinct CDR3 sequences, roughly 41% seen once. Trimming removed 5 bases at V and 9 bases at J, with 20 bases between. The CDR3 runs to 15 residues. Germline CDR1 is SGHTA and CDR2 is FQGTGA. The receptor was isolated from a woman aged 55-70 years in good health. Material for sequencing was blood. The rearrangement links TRBV7-3 to TRBJ2-1, with D perhaps TRBD1 or TRBD2 (6 bases each). Here the CDR3 reads CASSPVAHGGGEQFF. DNA of the CDR3: TGTGCCAGCAGCCCAGTTGCGCACGGAGGGGGTGAGCAGTTCTTC.